The 27 T cell receptor beta chains presented below share a single source sample, sequenced in a study of shared clonotypes between healthy human individuals. Generated by immunoSEQ multiplex PCR, the TCRdb table keeps only in-frame clones and is missing some. The table lists some 1,100,000 clones, around three quarters of them singletons. Source material: memory CD4+ T cells from PBMCs. Subset: CD45RA-negative fraction. These receptors came from a man between 18 and 35 years old in good health. Some clones in this sample may be carry-over from other donors' samples.

This clone was seen a few times. J is TRBJ2-7 and V is TRBV5-1; 9 bases fit TRBD1. The germline V gene has CDR1 SGHRS and CDR2 YFSETQ. The CDR3 extends over 15 amino acids. V shed 4 bases, J shed 0 bases, and the junction held 5 bases outside the gene matches. CDR3 residues: CASSPGQGLSYEQYF. DNA of the CDR3: TGCGCCAGCAGCCCCGGACAGGGGCTCTCCTACGAGCAGTACTTC.

The chain joins TRBV15 to TRBJ2-5; D unresolved. The CDR3 is made up of 13 amino acids. CDR1 and CDR2 (germline): LNHNV, YYDKDF (reference sequence). Trimming took 0 bases from V and 5 from J, leaving 7 bases between them. The CDR3 reads CATSRDPTETQYF. For the CDR3, the DNA is TGTGCCACCAGCAGAGATCCTACCGAGACCCAGTACTTC.

This clone was picked up one time. CDR3 nucleotides: TGCGCCAGCAGCCAACCAGACCGCGGGGGGCGTGCGGGCACTGAAGCTTTCTTT. Translated: CASSQPDRGGRAGTEAFF. V gene TRBV4-1 combines with J gene TRBJ1-1; D possibly corresponds to TRBD1 (6 bases). This CDR3 spans 18 amino acids. The V end was cut by 2 bases, the J end by 4 bases, with 23 bases between. CDR1 MGHRA and CDR2 YSYEKL come from the germline V gene.

The chain couples TRBV5-1 to TRBJ2-7; D gene unclear. V was trimmed by 4 bases and J by 4 bases, leaving 12 bases between them. The CDR3 runs 13 residues. Germline V gene lookup returns CDR1 SGHRS and CDR2 YFSETQ. The DNA for the CDR3 is TGCGCCAGCAGCGGCCCGGGCCTTTACGAGCAGTACTTC. This codes for CASSGPGLYEQYF.

V and J are TRBV7-9 and TRBJ2-5, with unresolved D. The germline V and J ends were trimmed by 3 bases and 4 bases, with 9 bases remaining between them. Germline-derived CDR1 and CDR2 are SEHNR and FQNEAQ (reference sequence). This CDR3 is 13 amino acids long. CDR3 nucleotides: TGTGCCAGCAGCTTGGACCCGGGAGAGACCCAGTACTTC. Its protein is CASSLDPGETQYF.

The V call is TRBV27, the J call TRBJ1-4; tentatively, D is TRBD1 (6 bases). Germline CDR1 reads MNHEY; CDR2 reads SMNVEV (reference sequence). This CDR3 comprises 14 residues. V was trimmed by 5 bases and J by 6 bases, leaving 13 bases between them. CDR3 nucleotide sequence: TGTGCCAGCAGTCGGAGGGGGTGGTATGAAAAACTGTTTTTT. It translates to CASSRRGWYEKLFF.

About this clone itself: The same CDR3 is also encoded by other DNA sequences in this sample. This chain joins TRBV2 and TRBJ1-3, with TRBD1 identical over 7 bases. The CDR3 consists of 14 residues. Germline-derived CDR1 and CDR2 are SNHLY and FYNNEI. Losses at the gene ends were 4 bases for V and 2 bases for J; bases not matched to a gene: 2. CDR3 in DNA: TGTGCCAGCAGTGGAACAGGGGCTGGAAACACCATATATTTT. This encodes CASSGTGAGNTIYF.

This chain connects TRBV19 to TRBJ2-5; D is uncertain. The V and J ends lost 4 bases and 5 bases respectively, with 14 bases between them. This CDR3 is 14 amino acids long. CDR1 is LNHDA and CDR2 is SQIVND in the germline V gene (reference sequence). The CDR3 DNA reads TGTGCCAGTAGTACACGACATGGCATCGAGACCCAGTACTTC. Translating it yields CASSTRHGIETQYF.

This clone was seen ten or more times. CDR3 protein: CASSSANTGELFF. CDR3 sequence (DNA): TGTGCCAGCAGTTCCGCCAACACCGGGGAGCTGTTTTTT. The chain couples TRBV7-3 to TRBJ2-2; D is unclear. Germline V gene data show CDR1 as SGHTA and CDR2 as FQGTGA. Trimming stripped 6 bases from V and 2 bases from J, with 7 bases between. This CDR3 contains 13 residues.

V is TRBV28 and J is TRBJ1-1, with D uncertain. Trimming took 7 bases from V and 5 from J, leaving 11 bases between them. The CDR3 is 12 residues long. Germline V gene lookup returns CDR1 MDHEN and CDR2 SYDVKM. The CDR3 DNA sequence: TGTGCCAGCAATTCCAGGTTAACTGAAGCTTTCTTT. The encoded protein is CASNSRLTEAFF.

This chain uses TRBV7-8 with TRBJ2-7; D gene uncertain. The CDR3 contains 14 residues. Germline assignment: CDR1 SGHVS and CDR2 FQNEAQ. V dropped 2 bases and J dropped 0 bases, with 8 bases sitting between them. The CDR3 region is CASSLSDGSYEQYF. Here the CDR3 DNA reads TGTGCCAGCAGCTTATCCGACGGCTCCTACGAGCAGTACTTC.

A few counts support this clone. This chain uses TRBV7-8 with TRBJ1-2; D remains ambiguous. The CDR3 spans 13 residues. Germline V lookup: CDR1 SGHVS, CDR2 FQNEAQ. With 4 bases removed from V and 0 bases from J, the gap between germline ends came to 6 bases. CDR3 sequence (DNA): TGTGCCAGCAGCTCTGGGCCTAACTATGGCTACACCTTC. Translation gives CASSSGPNYGYTF.

This clone was seen only a few times. Other DNA sequences in the sample encode the same CDR3. V usage is TRBV7-2 and J usage is TRBJ2-3, with a possible D match to TRBD2 (5 bases). CDR1 SGHTA and CDR2 FQGNSA come from the germline V gene. With 1 base removed from V and 3 bases from J, the gap between germline ends came to 8 bases. The CDR3 spans 14 residues. CDR3 in amino acids: CASSLDPGTDTQYF. For the CDR3, the DNA is TGTGCCAGCAGCTTAGACCCGGGGACAGATACGCAGTATTTT.

The chain has TRBV5-6 and TRBJ2-6; either TRBD1 or TRBD2 may fit D (5 bases each). V lost 0 bases and J lost 0, with 16 bases in between. The CDR3 runs to 19 residues. CDR1 and CDR2 (germline): SGHDT, YYEEEE. For the CDR3, the DNA is TGTGCCAGCAGCTTGGATGGGTGGGGGTCGAGCTCTGGGGCCAACGTCCTGACTTTC. Translated: CASSLDGWGSSSGANVLTF.

V is TRBV30 and J is TRBJ2-7; no definite D call. The germline gives CDR1 GTSNPN, CDR2 SVGIG (reference sequence). CDR3 size: 15 residues. V gave up 2 bases and J gave up 0 bases, with 14 bases separating them. The CDR3 nucleotides are TGTGCCTGGAGTACTCGGGCGTTCAGCTCCTACGAGCAGTACTTC. Its translation is CAWSTRAFSSYEQYF.

The rearrangement joins TRBV7-8 to TRBJ2-5; tentative D call: TRBD2 (6 bases). The V end was cut by 6 bases, the J end by 0 bases, with 14 bases between. The CDR3 has 15 amino acids. From germline, CDR1 is SGHVS and CDR2 FQNEAQ. Here the CDR3 DNA reads TGTGCCAGCAGAAGTTGGGGGGAAGACCAAGAGACCCAGTACTTC. It codes for CASRSWGEDQETQYF. Drawing the rest from reference TRBV7-8 and TRBJ2-5, the complete variable domain is GAGVSQSPRYKVAKRGQDVALRCDPISGHVSLFWYQQALGQGPEFLTYFQNEAQLDKSGLPSDRFFAERPEGSVSTLKIQRTQQEDSAVYLCASRSWGEDQETQYFGPGTRLLVL.

The chain carries TRBV6-5 and TRBJ2-7; 9 bases map to TRBD1. CDR1 is MNHEY, CDR2 SVGAGI, per germline. The V and J ends lost 6 bases and 4 bases, in that order; junction bases with no gene match: 10. The length of the CDR3 is 15 residues. The CDR3 DNA is TGTGCCAGCAGGGAGGGACAGGGAGGGGTGTACGAGCAGTACTTC. Translated, it gives CASREGQGGVYEQYF.

V gene TRBV6-6 combines with J gene TRBJ2-2; 8 bases agree with TRBD1. J was trimmed by 7 bases and V by 4 bases; bases with no gene match: 5. Germline V gene sequence: CDR1 MNHNY, CDR2 SVGAGI (reference sequence). The CDR3 totals 14 residues. The chain's CDR3 is CASSWTGKHGELFF. In DNA, the CDR3 is TGTGCCAGCAGTTGGACAGGGAAACACGGGGAGCTGTTTTTT.

The chain is built from TRBV29-1 and TRBJ2-7, with a weak D call TRBD2 (6 bases). V gave up 5 bases and J gave up 2 bases, with 16 bases separating them. Germline CDR1 SQVTM, CDR2 ANQGSEA. This CDR3 has 14 residues. The CDR3 bases are TGCAGCGTTCGGGGCGGGGTGGGGACCTACGAGCAGTACTTC. Its translation: CSVRGGVGTYEQYF.

This clone came up once. Other nucleotide sequences from this sample produce the same CDR3. The V and J genes are TRBV28 and TRBJ1-5; the D is unclear. Germline V CDR1 and CDR2: MDHEN, SYDVKM. V lost 6 bases and J lost 4, with 4 bases in between. The CDR3 loop spans 11 amino acids. As DNA, the CDR3 is TGTGCCAGCAGCCTAAATCAGCCCCAGCATTTT. Its protein is CASSLNQPQHF.

This chain connects TRBV12-5 to TRBJ2-5, with no clear D. Germline CDR1 is LGHNT and CDR2 is FRNRAP. The V end lost 5 bases, the J end lost 5 bases, and 6 bases lay between the germline ends. The CDR3 is made up of 11 amino acids. The CDR3 DNA follows: TGTGCTAGTGGTCCCTGGGAGACCCAGTACTTC. The encoded protein is CASGPWETQYF.

A few counts support this clone. The V gene is TRBV29-1, the J gene TRBJ1-1; a weak D match, TRBD1 (6 bases). Germline V gene data show CDR1 as SQVTM and CDR2 as ANQGSEA. The CDR3 is 13 residues long. Trimming took 6 bases from V and 6 from J, leaving 17 bases between them. The CDR3 bases are TGCAGCGTCGGTCGGGGCAGGGGCGCTGAAGCTTTCTTT. As protein: CSVGRGRGAEAFF. The full variable domain, with the rest looked up from reference TRBV29-1 and TRBJ1-1, is SAVISQKPSRDICQRGTSLTIQCQVDSQVTMMFWYRQQPGQSLTLIATANQGSEATYESGFVIDKFPISRPNLTFSTLTVSNMSPEDSSIYLCSVGRGRGAEAFFGQGTRLTVV.

The chain has TRBV6-1 and TRBJ2-6, with D tentatively TRBD1 (5 bases). The CDR3 spans 19 residues. The germline V gene has CDR1 MNHNS and CDR2 SASEGT. Trimming took 2 bases from V and 0 from J, leaving 17 bases between them. In nucleotides, the CDR3 is TGTGCCAGCAGTGAAAGGGGCGCAGGGATTGGCTCTGGGGCCAACGTCCTGACTTTC. It specifies CASSERGAGIGSGANVLTF.

J is TRBJ2-1 and V is TRBV6-1, with D perhaps TRBD2 (6 bases). Germline V CDR1 and CDR2: MNHNS, SASEGT. The V and J ends lost 4 bases and 12 bases respectively, with 16 bases between them. The CDR3 is 13 amino acids. The CDR3 coding sequence is TGTGCCAGCAGTGGTGAGGGACTCTCCCCGCAGTTCTTC. Translated: CASSGEGLSPQFF.

V gene TRBV4-2 combines with J gene TRBJ2-3; 9 bases line up with TRBD2. The V and J ends lost 3 bases and 0 bases, in that order; junction bases with no gene match: 10. Germline V gene lookup returns CDR1 LGHNA and CDR2 YNFKEQ. This CDR3 contains 18 residues. The chain's CDR3 is CASSHPLAGLSSTDTQYF. CDR3 nucleotide sequence: TGTGCCAGCAGCCACCCCCTAGCGGGGCTTTCTAGCACAGATACGCAGTATTTT.

The chain couples TRBV27 to TRBJ2-7; 14 nucleotides match TRBD2. Germline assignment: CDR1 MNHEY and CDR2 SMNVEV (reference sequence). The trim removed 6 bases at V and 4 bases at J, leaving 11 bases unmatched. The CDR3 is made up of 17 amino acids. CDR3 coding DNA: TGTGCCAGCAGGGTTCGGGGACTAGCGGGAGTCCCATACGAGCAGTACTTC. Its translation is CASRVRGLAGVPYEQYF.

The chain uses TRBV15 and TRBJ2-4; 10 nucleotides match TRBD2. The V and J ends lost 5 bases and 4 bases, in that order; junction bases with no gene match: 11. CDR1 is LNHNV and CDR2 is YYDKDF in the germline V gene (reference sequence). CDR3 size: 17 residues. The CDR3 reads CATSGKGLARPKNIQYF. DNA of the CDR3: TGTGCCACCAGCGGAAAGGGACTAGCGAGACCAAAAAACATTCAGTACTTC.